This T cell receptor beta chain was captured by sequencing in a study of OX40 agonist ivuxolimab in advanced cancers. Study details: The study treated patients with ivuxolimab, an agonistic anti-OX40 (CD134) antibody.

This clone was seen more than once but under ten times. Measured with immunoSEQ multiplex PCR; TCRdb has only the in-frame clones, and not every one. Of tens of thousands of clones detected, approximately 88% appear once; the ten largest clones hold about 10%. The CDR3 sequence is 14 residues long. V dropped 1 base and J dropped 11; count of bases not matched to a gene: 6. In germline, CDR1 is LNHNV, CDR2 YYDKDF (reference sequence). The specimen comprised CD4+ or CD8+ T cells sorted from blood, sampled in a trial of the OX40 agonist ivuxolimab. V usage is TRBV15 and J usage is TRBJ2-3, with TRBD1 matching 10 bases. This sequence originates from an adult with an advanced solid tumor such as melanoma, head and neck, liver or kidney cancer. The CDR3 protein is CATSRASGTGEQYF. The CDR3 nucleotides read TGTGCCACCAGCAGAGCCTCCGGGACAGGGGAGCAGTATTTT.